This TCR beta chain was sequenced during a study of T cell responses to AZD1222 COVID-19 vaccine. The study, taken as a whole, reports: Spike-specific TCR breadth and depth went up after people got two AZD1222 doses. Baseline seropositivity occurred in only a handful of AZD1222 recipients. The study reported that nearly half of spike-specific TCRs target unmutated variant regions. Clonal diversity may have been underestimated in mostly white British donors.

The CDR3 is made up of 12 amino acids. Per germline, CDR1 SNHLY and CDR2 FYNNEI. The ends were cut back, 5 bases at V and 2 bases at J, with 6 bases in the middle. This clone was seen only once. Its specificity is not known. Some clones are missing from TCRdb's copy, which holds only in-frame ones; the method was immunoSEQ multiplex PCR. Of 78,000 or so clones listed, roughly 88% are singletons. The sample here was peripheral blood, taken on day 0 of AZD1222 vaccination. The clonotype comes from an adult in good health. J is TRBJ1-1 and V is TRBV2; D is perhaps TRBD1 (5 bases). The CDR3 protein is CASSWGNTEAFF. In DNA form, the CDR3 reads TGTGCCAGCAGTTGGGGCAACACTGAAGCTTTCTTT.